This T cell receptor (beta chain) was sequenced in a study of neurological immune-mediated disorders. TCRdb re-analysed the 5' RACE reads in MiXCR, keeping a single row per CDR3 protein. The sample has about 95,000 distinct CDR3 sequences, approximately 3.3% seen once; the top ten hold under 6.5%. CDR3 size: 11 residues. Trimming stripped 5 bases from V and 0 bases from J, with 1 base between. Germline CDR1 reads SGHTA; CDR2 reads FQGNSA. This clonotype was counted at least ten times. Sequenced material: PBMCs. The receptor comes from a woman aged 18-29 years with multiple sclerosis. The rearrangement uses TRBV7-2 and TRBJ2-5; no clear D gene. The CDR3 loop reads CASSDQETQYF. CDR3 coding DNA: TGTGCCAGCAGCGACCAAGAGACCCAGTACTTC.